This TCR beta chain was recorded in a study of blood T cells in healthy people across ages. General study points: Unsorted PBMCs prevented conclusive naive versus antigen-experienced comparison.

Germline V CDR1 and CDR2: SGHVS, FNYEAQ. This CDR3 contains 15 residues. Germline trimming cut 5 bases from V and 8 bases from J; bases unmatched to any gene: 6. This clonotype was seen ten or more times. Its antigen is as yet unknown. A sample-barcoded 5' primer and a J-beta primer mix were used in a second PCR of about 7 to 12 cycles. From the 5' RACE reads, TCRdb called clonotypes with MiXCR, one entry per CDR3 protein. The data contain over 550,000 distinct CDR3 sequences, 25% to 30% of them singletons. V and J are TRBV7-6 and TRBJ2-1, with 13 bases identical to TRBD2. The sequence was obtained from a woman older than 75 in good health. Sequencing was performed on blood. DNA of the CDR3: TGTGCCAGCAGCGGACTAGCGGGGGTTTCGGATGAGCAGTTCTTC. It yields the protein CASSGLAGVSDEQFF.